The 15 T cell receptor beta chains below come from one sample, sequenced in a study of shared clonotypes between healthy human individuals. The repertoire was sequenced with immunoSEQ multiplex PCR; TCRdb's copy has only in-frame clones and lacks some. The data hold about 870,000 clones, with roughly 92% observed a single time. CD8 cells classed as naive were CD45RO-negative and positively selected for CCR7, excluding terminally differentiated effector memory CD45RA+ cells. Sequences were obtained from naive CD8+ T cells sorted from blood. The receptors were gathered from a man aged 25-40 years in good health.

The chain combines TRBV6-5 with TRBJ2-3, with 7 bases aligning to TRBD2. The V gene's germline CDR1 is MNHEY and CDR2 SVGAGI. J gave up 2 bases and V 2 bases, and 4 bases lay outside the gene matches. This CDR3 has 15 amino acids. The DNA of the CDR3 is TGTGCCAGCAGTTACGAGCGGGACCTCACAGATACGCAGTATTTT. Protein sequence: CASSYERDLTDTQYF.

The chain links TRBV25-1 to TRBJ1-4; D remains ambiguous. The CDR3 extends over 14 amino acids. The V gene lost 1 base and the J gene lost 2 bases, with 5 bases spanning the gap. Germline assignment: CDR1 MGHDK and CDR2 SYGVNS. CDR3 nucleotides: TGTGCCAGCAGTGAATCGCTGACTAATGAAAAACTGTTTTTT. Protein: CASSESLTNEKLFF.

As for this clone: The identical CDR3 is also encoded by other nucleotide sequences in the sample. The chain employs TRBV6-6 and TRBJ2-7, with 11 bases aligning to TRBD1. CDR3 size: 14 residues. From germline, CDR1 is MNHNY and CDR2 SVGAGI (reference sequence). Trimming removed 2 bases from V and 4 bases from J; junction bases left unmatched: 1. The DNA of the CDR3 is TGTGCCAGCAGTTACGGGACAGGGGGTTACGAGCAGTACTTC. It yields the protein CASSYGTGGYEQYF.

The chain uses TRBV7-9 and TRBJ2-7; D gene uncertain. There are 12 residues in the CDR3. The germline V gene has CDR1 SEHNR and CDR2 FQNEAQ (reference sequence). Trimming removed 1 base from V and 9 bases from J, with 10 bases in between. CDR3 sequence: CASSLGPLLQYF. DNA for the CDR3: TGTGCCAGCAGCTTAGGGCCGCTTCTGCAGTACTTC. Combining the CDR3 with reference TRBV7-9 and TRBJ2-7 gives the whole variable domain DTGVSQNPRHKITKRGQNVTFRCDPISEHNRLYWYRQTLGQGPEFLTYFQNEAQLEKSRLLSDRFSAERPKGSFSTLEIQRTEQGDSAMYLCASSLGPLLQYFGPGTRLTVT.

The rearrangement uses TRBV19 and TRBJ2-2; 9 bases line up with TRBD2. The CDR3 extends over 15 amino acids. Trimming cost V 2 bases and J 9 bases; bases outside gene matches: 7. The germline V gene has CDR1 LNHDA and CDR2 SQIVND (reference sequence). CDR3 sequence: CASSIFSGSSRELFF. CDR3 DNA sequence: TGTGCCAGTAGTATATTTAGCGGGAGCTCCAGGGAGCTGTTTTTT.

The rearrangement links TRBV10-3 to TRBJ2-7, with D unclear. The CDR3 extends over 14 amino acids. From germline, CDR1 is ENHRY and CDR2 SYGVKD. The germline V and J ends were trimmed by 3 bases and 1 base, with 10 bases remaining between them. In DNA, the CDR3 is TGTGCCATCAGTGACAGCTACAAATCCTACGAGCAGTACTTC. Protein sequence: CAISDSYKSYEQYF.

The chain carries TRBV10-1 and TRBJ2-7; 10 nucleotides align to TRBD2. The CDR3 contains 13 residues. CDR1 and CDR2 from the germline V gene are WNHNN and SYGVQD (reference sequence). V was clipped by 4 bases and J by 3 bases; unmatched bases: 0. The CDR3 DNA reads as TGCGCCAGCAGTGGGACTAGCGGCTACGAGCAGTACTTC. Translated, it gives CASSGTSGYEQYF.

V and J are TRBV27 and TRBJ2-7, with TRBD2 matching 9 bases. Germline CDR1 and CDR2: MNHEY and SMNVEV (reference sequence). This CDR3 comprises 15 residues. V shed 5 bases and J 0 bases; nucleotides not matched to a gene: 5. The CDR3 nucleotides read TGTGCCAGCAGTGTCATTAGCGGGAGCTCCTACGAGCAGTACTTC. Residues: CASSVISGSSYEQYF.

This sequence joins TRBV2 and TRBJ2-1; D is uncertain. CDR1 and CDR2 from the germline V gene are SNHLY and FYNNEI. The CDR3 loop spans 11 amino acids. Trimming cost V 4 bases and J 6 bases, with 4 bases left between them. The CDR3 DNA sequence: TGTGCCAGCAGTGGAGTCAATGAGCAGTTCTTC. Protein product: CASSGVNEQFF.

Here the CDR3 reads CASSYLSPYEQFF. The CDR3 DNA follows: TGTGCCAGCAGTTACTTGTCTCCGTATGAGCAGTTCTTC. The V call is TRBV6-6, the J call TRBJ2-1; D remains unclear. Germline V gene sequence: CDR1 MNHNY, CDR2 SVGAGI (reference sequence). Trimming pared 1 base from V and 8 bases from J, leaving 9 bases between. CDR3 size: 13 residues.

This chain links TRBV7-9 with TRBJ2-1; a weak D match, TRBD2 (6 bases). The germline V gene has CDR1 SEHNR and CDR2 FQNEAQ (reference sequence). The CDR3 loop spans 16 amino acids. V was shortened by 0 bases and J by 0 bases, with 9 bases between the two germline ends. The CDR3 DNA follows: TGTGCCAGCAGCTTAGCTGCGGGGCTCTCCTACAATGAGCAGTTCTTC. Its translation: CASSLAAGLSYNEQFF.

This clone was counted a single time. DNA of the CDR3: TGTGCCAGCAGCCCTACCCGGGACAGGGCGAATCGTGGCAATCAGCCCCAGCATTTT. Protein sequence: CASSPTRDRANRGNQPQHF. The V and J genes are TRBV16 and TRBJ1-5, with 9 positions matching TRBD1. Unmatched junction bases numbered 15, after V lost 4 bases and J lost 2 bases. Germline CDR1 KGHSY, CDR2 FQNENV. This CDR3 spans 19 amino acids.

The chain has TRBV27 and TRBJ2-7; weak D call: TRBD2 (5 bases). Germline V gene sequence: CDR1 MNHEY, CDR2 SMNVEV (reference sequence). Trimming took off 0 bases at V and 0 bases at J, with 12 bases between the two ends. The CDR3 is made up of 16 amino acids. The DNA of the CDR3 is TGTGCCAGCAGTTTATCGGGGAGAGTTTTCTCCTACGAGCAGTACTTC. Protein product: CASSLSGRVFSYEQYF.

The CDR3 DNA follows: TGTGCCAGCAGCTCGGACACGACCTACGAGCAGTACTTC. It yields the protein CASSSDTTYEQYF. The chain combines TRBV5-8 with TRBJ2-7, with D possibly TRBD1 on 5 matching bases. From germline, CDR1 is SGHTS and CDR2 YDEGEE. V lost 3 bases to trimming and J lost 2 bases, with 9 bases between them. The CDR3 is 13 residues long.

The rearrangement links TRBV7-6 to TRBJ2-5; maybe TRBD2 (5 bases). The CDR3 is 14 residues long. V was pared by 3 bases and J by 1 base, with 9 bases between. The germline gives CDR1 SGHVS, CDR2 FNYEAQ. The CDR3 here is CASSLVAFQETQYF. In DNA, the CDR3 is TGTGCCAGCAGCTTGGTAGCGTTCCAAGAGACCCAGTACTTC.